This entry concerns a single T cell receptor (beta chain). What it binds is not known. This record comes from a study of T cell responses to AZD1222 COVID-19 vaccine. TCRdb's copy holds only in-frame clones and misses some; the assay was immunoSEQ multiplex PCR. The sample consists of 90,000 or so clones, more than 70% of them appearing once. Germline assignment: CDR1 MNHEY and CDR2 SMNVEV (reference sequence). The J segment lost 0 bases and the V segment lost 10 bases, leaving 9 bases of the junction unmatched. There are 15 residues in the CDR3. Study observations and caveats: Just a handful of AZD1222 recipients were seropositive at baseline. Spike-specific TCR breadth rose after two AZD1222 doses, and depth rose as well.

This specimen was peripheral blood, taken 28 days after the second AZD1222 dose. The chain joins TRBV27 to TRBJ1-5, with 7 bases aligning to TRBD1. This TCR derives from an adult who received the AZD1222 COVID-19 vaccine. The CDR3 DNA follows: TGTGCCACCCAGGACAGGCCTTATAGCAATCAGCCCCAGCATTTT. This sequence encodes CATQDRPYSNQPQHF.